One sample yielded the 25 T cell receptor beta chains listed below, sequenced in a study of blood T cells in healthy people across ages. A sample-barcoded 5' primer and a J-beta primer mix were used in a second PCR of roughly 7 to 11 cycles. TCRdb fed the 5' RACE reads into MiXCR, producing one record per CDR3 protein. Altogether 1,500,000 or so distinct CDR3 sequences are present, around 59% being singletons, with the ten largest covering more than 6%. The sample was blood. The source is a man younger than 35 in good health.

The V and J genes are TRBV27 and TRBJ2-1; the D is unclear. CDR1 MNHEY and CDR2 SMNVEV come from the germline V gene (reference sequence). The CDR3 is made up of 16 amino acids. V lost 4 bases to trimming and J lost 6 bases, with 19 bases between them. Written as DNA, the CDR3 is TGTGCCAGCAGTTACGTTGGGTCTCCCAGCGTCAATGAGCAGTTCTTC. Residues: CASSYVGSPSVNEQFF.

The chain carries TRBV20-1 and TRBJ2-5; the match to TRBD1 covers 10 bases. The end of the DNA fits TRBJ2-7 better, so the J call may be wrong. Per germline, CDR1 DFQATT and CDR2 SNEGSKA (reference sequence). The CDR3 extends over 14 amino acids. The CDR3 loop is CSPTLGTGVHEQYF. The DNA of the CDR3 is TGCAGTCCGACACTAGGGACAGGGGTTCACGAGCAGTACTTC.

This clonotype was detected once. The chain employs TRBV24-1 and TRBJ2-1; D might be TRBD2 (6 bases). The CDR3 runs 19 residues. V was shortened by 2 bases and J by 0 bases, with 19 bases between the two germline ends. In germline, CDR1 is KGHDR, CDR2 SFDVKD. In DNA, the CDR3 is TGTGCCACCAGTGATTCGACTAGTACCCGAACGAGCTCCTACAATGAGCAGTTCTTC. Translated, it gives CATSDSTSTRTSSYNEQFF.

The DNA for the CDR3 is TGTGCCAGCGGCCGGGAGGCAACAGATACGCAGTATTTT. It translates to CASGREATDTQYF. This chain links TRBV2 with TRBJ2-3; 7 nucleotides align to TRBD2. The CDR3 contains 13 residues. Trimming at V came to 8 bases and at J to 3 bases, leaving 5 bases not matched to a gene. From germline, CDR1 is SNHLY and CDR2 FYNNEI.

This clonotype came up a few times. The chain couples TRBV6-2 or TRBV6-3 to TRBJ1-1; D not resolved. CDR3 length: 16 amino acids. Germline V gene lookup returns CDR1 MNHEY and CDR2 SVGEGT. The ends were cut back, 2 bases at V and 3 bases at J, with 16 bases in the middle. The CDR3 region has the DNA TGTGCCAGCAGTTACAGAGACTACCAGAGGGACACTGAAGCTTTCTTT. This codes for CASSYRDYQRDTEAFF.

With respect to this clonotype: Germline is not matched at one junction end, which may reflect a read error. V gene TRBV12-3 or TRBV12-4 combines with J gene TRBJ2-5; tentative D call: TRBD1 (5 bases). The CDR3 has 15 amino acids. The CDR3 loop is CASSSQTVPQETQVF. The CDR3 DNA reads TGTGCCAGCAGTTCTCAGACAGTACCTCAAGAGACCCAGGTCTTC.

About this clonotype itself: One end of the junction varies from germline; a read error may be responsible. The V and J genes are TRBV10-3 and TRBJ1-2; D is unresolved. Germline CDR1 is ENHRY and CDR2 is SYGVKD. This CDR3 has 14 residues. For the CDR3, the DNA is TGTGCCATCTGTGATAAGGAGACTAACTATGGCTACACCTTC. It is translated as CAICDKETNYGYTF.

This clonotype was recorded once. The chain is built from TRBV20-1 and TRBJ2-4; possible D gene TRBD1, 6 bases. The tail of the sequence fits TRBJ2-7 better, so the J call may be wrong. Germline V gene lookup returns CDR1 DFQATT and CDR2 SNEGSKA (reference sequence). The CDR3 has 14 residues. The CDR3 region is CSAPSGTTIYEQYF. The CDR3 nucleotides are TGCAGTGCCCCCTCCGGGACAACCATCTACGAGCAGTACTTC.

The chain is built from TRBV24-1 and TRBJ2-1; D may be TRBD2 (7 bases). The CDR3 consists of 18 residues. V shed 0 bases and J shed 7 bases, with 21 bases lying between them. Germline V gene data show CDR1 as KGHDR and CDR2 as SFDVKD. CDR3 sequence: CATSDLQRGQGRENEQFF. In nucleotides, the CDR3 is TGTGCCACCAGTGATTTGCAACGTGGGCAGGGGAGGGAAAATGAGCAGTTCTTC.

The gene calls are TRBV27 and TRBJ2-1; 14 bases map to TRBD2. The J segment lost 8 bases and the V segment lost 8 bases, leaving 8 bases of the junction unmatched. The CDR3 is 15 residues long. CDR1 and CDR2 (germline): MNHEY, SMNVEV (reference sequence). The CDR3 here is CASGPTSGRAYEQFF. The CDR3 DNA sequence: TGTGCCAGCGGGCCGACTAGCGGGAGGGCCTATGAGCAGTTCTTC.

This clonotype was seen once. This chain joins TRBV7-9 and TRBJ2-3, with 9 bases fitting TRBD1. CDR3 size: 14 residues. V gave up 3 bases and J gave up 4 bases; unmatched junction bases: 2. Germline CDR1 and CDR2: SEHNR and FQNEAQ (reference sequence). The CDR3 coding sequence is TGTGCCAGCAGCTTCGGGACAGGGCCAGATACGCAGTATTTT. Protein sequence: CASSFGTGPDTQYF.

This clonotype was seen only once. The CDR3 loop is CASSTSGGESTDTQYF. The CDR3 DNA is TGTGCCAGCAGCACCTCCGGGGGGGAGAGCACAGATACGCAGTATTTT. This chain uses TRBV11-2 with TRBJ2-3, with 8 bases lining up with TRBD2. CDR3 length: 16 amino acids. Looked up from germline, CDR1 is SGHAT and CDR2 is FQNNGV. V trimming: 5 bases; J trimming: 0 bases; junction bases outside the gene matches: 7. Full variable domain (outside the CDR3, taken from reference TRBV11-2 and TRBJ2-3): EAGVAQSPRYKIIEKRQSVAFWCNPISGHATLYWYQQILGQGPKLLIQFQNNGVVDDSQLPKDRFSAERLKGVDSTLKIQPAKLEDSAVYLCASSTSGGESTDTQYFGPGTRLTVL.

V and J are TRBV4-2 and TRBJ2-4; perhaps D is TRBD1 or TRBD2 (5 bases each). The assigned J gene may be wrong: the sequence end matches TRBJ2-5 better. There are 14 residues in the CDR3. CDR1 and CDR2 (germline): LGHNA, YNFKEQ. The CDR3 DNA is TGTGCCAGCAGCCCCCGGGGCAGTTGGGAGACCCAGTACTTC. This gives the protein CASSPRGSWETQYF.

This clonotype has more than one count but fewer than ten. This chain connects TRBV12-3 or TRBV12-4 to TRBJ2-5, with no clear D. The end of the DNA aligns better with TRBJ2-7, so the J call may be wrong. This CDR3 is built from 12 residues. The CDR3 loop reads CASSLFVHEQYF. The CDR3, as DNA: TGTGCCAGCAGTTTATTTGTCCACGAGCAGTACTTC.

This clonotype has a handful of counts. The chain uses TRBV5-1 and TRBJ2-2; D unclear. Trimming took 0 bases from V and 3 from J, leaving 9 bases between them. CDR3 length: 15 residues. Germline assignment: CDR1 SGHRS and CDR2 YFSETQ. In DNA, the CDR3 is TGCGCCAGCAGCTTGGGGACCTCAGACACCGGGGAGCTGTTTTTT. Residues: CASSLGTSDTGELFF.

Concerning this clonotype itself: One end of the junction fails to match germline, which may point to a read error. The rearrangement links TRBV12-3 or TRBV12-4 to TRBJ2-5; TRBD2 matches 11 bases. The length of the CDR3 is 17 residues. The CDR3 DNA is TGTGCCAGCAGTATAGCGGGGGGGCTGGGGGACCAAGAGACCCAGTACTTC. Its protein is CASSIAGGLGDQETQYF.

The rearrangement uses TRBV6-5 and TRBJ2-3; D may be TRBD1 or TRBD2 (5 bases each). V lost 5 bases to trimming and J lost 6 bases, with 18 bases between them. This CDR3 comprises 15 residues. Germline V gene sequence: CDR1 MNHEY, CDR2 SVGAGI. CDR3 region: CASSGVPGPADTQYF. The CDR3 nucleotides read TGTGCCAGCAGTGGAGTTCCGGGACCGGCGGATACGCAGTATTTT.

J is TRBJ2-3 and V is TRBV7-9; possibly TRBD1 for D (5 bases). V lost 5 bases, J lost 0 bases, and 15 bases lay in between. There are 16 residues in the CDR3. Germline lookup yields CDR1 SEHNR and CDR2 FQNEAQ (reference sequence). CDR3 amino acids: CASSRNRLSSTDTQYF. DNA of the CDR3: TGTGCCAGCAGCAGAAACAGGCTCTCTAGCACAGATACGCAGTATTTT.

The genes are TRBV5-1 and TRBJ1-2; D is unresolved. Per the germline V gene, CDR1 is SGHRS and CDR2 is YFSETQ. The germline V and J ends were trimmed by 6 bases and 4 bases, with 13 bases remaining between them. The CDR3 runs 13 residues. CDR3 nucleotide sequence: TGCGCCAGCAAACGGGAGGGATCCTATGGCTACACCTTC. The encoded protein is CASKREGSYGYTF.

This clonotype turned up a few times. V and J are TRBV20-1 and TRBJ2-1, with 7 positions matching TRBD1. The J segment lost 4 bases and the V segment lost 3 bases, leaving 9 bases of the junction unmatched. Germline V gene sequence: CDR1 DFQATT, CDR2 SNEGSKA (reference sequence). The CDR3 spans 15 residues. The CDR3 sequence: CSASAPGTDYNEQFF. CDR3 bases: TGCAGTGCTAGCGCCCCAGGGACAGATTACAATGAGCAGTTCTTC.

This clonotype was seen a handful of times. J is TRBJ1-2 and V is TRBV7-9; 7 bases are a match to TRBD1. Trimming cost V 0 bases and J 4 bases; bases outside gene matches: 5. The CDR3 is 15 residues long. Germline CDR1 is SEHNR and CDR2 is FQNEAQ (reference sequence). Here the CDR3 reads CASSLADRHSYGYTF. DNA of the CDR3: TGTGCCAGCAGCTTAGCGGACAGGCACAGCTATGGCTACACCTTC. The variable domain in full, completed from reference TRBV7-9 and TRBJ1-2, reads DTGVSQNPRHKITKRGQNVTFRCDPISEHNRLYWYRQTLGQGPEFLTYFQNEAQLEKSRLLSDRFSAERPKGSFSTLEIQRTEQGDSAMYLCASSLADRHSYGYTFGSGTRLTVV.

The rearrangement uses TRBV6-6 and TRBJ2-1; 8 bases are shared with TRBD2. This CDR3 has 14 amino acids. V lost 8 bases and J lost 8; bases outside the gene matches: 11. Germline assignment: CDR1 MNHNY and CDR2 SVGAGI (reference sequence). The CDR3 DNA sequence: TGTGCCAGCCAGCTGGCGGGGGGCAATTATGAGCAGTTCTTC. Its translation is CASQLAGGNYEQFF.

This chain links TRBV28 with TRBJ2-4, with TRBD1 as a possible D gene (7 bases). The DNA end lines up better with TRBJ2-7; the J call may be wrong. This CDR3 has 15 amino acids. Germline values: CDR1 MDHEN, CDR2 SYDVKM. This chain's CDR3 is CASSQADREAYEQYF. The CDR3 nucleotides are TGTGCCAGCAGTCAGGCCGACAGGGAGGCCTACGAGCAGTACTTC.

The rearrangement uses TRBV29-1 and TRBJ2-5; 12 positions match TRBD2. Losses at the gene ends were 5 bases for V and 11 bases for J; bases not matched to a gene: 9. From germline, CDR1 is SQVTM and CDR2 ANQGSEA. The CDR3 covers 13 residues. The CDR3 nucleotides read TGCAGCGTTCGGCTAGCGGGAGGGAATGAGCAGTACTTC. Its protein product is CSVRLAGGNEQYF.

This clonotype was observed a handful of times. V and J are TRBV20-1 and TRBJ1-5, with TRBD1 matching 10 bases. Germline CDR1 DFQATT, CDR2 SNEGSKA (reference sequence). This CDR3 has 15 amino acids. V lost 3 bases, J lost 6 bases, and 8 bases stayed unmatched. Written as DNA, the CDR3 is TGCAGTGCTAGTCTAGGGACAGGGGAGACTCAGCCCCAGCATTTT. Translation gives CSASLGTGETQPQHF.